Below are 7 T cell receptor beta chains sequenced from a single sample in a study of blood T cell repertoires in COVID-19. The protocol was immunoSEQ multiplex PCR, while the TCRdb copy is restricted to in-frame clones and leaves out a portion. Among 45,000 or so clones listed, approximately 80% were seen once. Specimen: peripheral blood. These receptors all stem from a man between 65 and 80 years old with acute or convalescent COVID-19.

CDR3 nucleotides: TGTGCCAGCAGCCGTACAGGGAATTATGGCTACACCTTC. This translates into CASSRTGNYGYTF. The chain has TRBV6-2 or TRBV6-3 and TRBJ1-2; D perhaps matches TRBD1 (6 bases). The CDR3 extends over 13 amino acids. Trimming shortened V by 6 bases and J by 5 bases, and 13 bases separated the two germline ends. Germline loops: CDR1 MNHEY, CDR2 SVGEGT.

The gene calls are TRBV7-2 and TRBJ2-1; 11 bases line up with TRBD2. Germline lookup yields CDR1 SGHTA and CDR2 FQGNSA. J gave up 7 bases and V 7 bases, and 9 bases lay outside the gene matches. The CDR3 runs 15 residues. In nucleotides, the CDR3 is TGTGCCAGCAAGACTGGGCTAGCGGGGGGTAATGAGCAGTTCTTC. Amino acid sequence: CASKTGLAGGNEQFF.

Written as DNA, the CDR3 is TGTGCCAGCAGTTTTAGCGGGGTTTACCAAGAGACCCAGTACTTC. Its translation is CASSFSGVYQETQYF. The J gene is TRBJ2-5, the V gene TRBV27; 8 bases are a match to TRBD2. V shed 3 bases and J 0 bases; nucleotides not matched to a gene: 3. This CDR3 has 15 residues. The germline CDR1 and CDR2 sequences are MNHEY and SMNVEV (reference sequence).

This clone has just a few counts. At the DNA level, this CDR3 is encoded by other sequences in the same sample as well. The rearrangement links TRBV5-1 to TRBJ1-1; TRBD1 matches at 11 bases. V dropped 0 bases and J dropped 6; count of bases not matched to a gene: 4. This CDR3 is built from 15 residues. Germline CDR1 SGHRS, CDR2 YFSETQ. CDR3 sequence reads: CASSLGTGGMAEAFF. The CDR3, as DNA: TGCGCCAGCAGCTTGGGGACAGGGGGCATGGCTGAAGCTTTCTTT.

CDR3 sequence reads: CASSSSTGTRGSYEQYF. CDR3 nucleotides: TGTGCCAGCAGTTCAAGCACCGGGACTAGGGGTTCCTACGAGCAGTACTTC. The J gene is TRBJ2-7, the V gene TRBV28; 8 nucleotides match TRBD2. Germline CDR1 is MDHEN and CDR2 is SYDVKM. With V trimmed by 4 bases and J by 1 base, 12 bases remained unmatched. This CDR3 contains 17 residues.

The gene calls are TRBV18 and TRBJ1-1; possible D gene TRBD1, 5 bases. Per germline, CDR1 KGHSH and CDR2 LQKENI. The V end lost 6 bases, the J end lost 4 bases, and 15 bases lay between the germline ends. The CDR3 spans 14 residues. The CDR3 DNA reads TGTGCCAGCTCCCCTAGGGGCGTCCTCACTGAAGCTTTCTTT. It is translated as CASSPRGVLTEAFF.

The chain joins TRBV29-1 to TRBJ2-7; D is unclear. Germline V lookup: CDR1 SQVTM, CDR2 ANQGSEA. Trimming pared 2 bases from V and 4 bases from J, leaving 6 bases between. The CDR3 sequence is 11 residues long. CDR3 bases: TGCAGCGTTGAAAGAGATTACGAGCAGTACTTC. This sequence encodes CSVERDYEQYF.